This record concerns one T cell receptor (beta chain) sequence. Antigen: not known. Produced via immunoSEQ multiplex PCR; TCRdb's table is partial and in-frame only. The data show 55,000 to 80,000 clones, 80% seen once. The data originate from a study of vaccination effects on CD4 cells after COVID-19. From germline, CDR1 is LNHDA and CDR2 SQIVND (reference sequence). V lost 7 bases and J 10 bases, leaving 19 bases between the germline ends. The CDR3 sequence is 14 residues long. Expansion of antigen-specific CD4+ T cells with viral peptide pools was carried out by the ViraFEST assay before sequencing. Once cultured for 10 days, the cells underwent separation to obtain CD4+ T cells. In the vaccine recipients, nucleocapsid antibodies were negative and there was no prior SARS-CoV-2 infection.

The source is a human donor who received a COVID-19 vaccine. The sequenced sample was CD4+ T cells from PBMCs cultured with SARS-CoV-2 spike peptides, obtained before COVID-19 vaccination. The rearrangement uses TRBV19 and TRBJ1-4; D perhaps matches TRBD1 (6 bases). The DNA of the CDR3 is TGTGCCAGTACCGCGGGGGCAGACCTTGTAAAACTGTTTTTT. Translation gives CASTAGADLVKLFF.